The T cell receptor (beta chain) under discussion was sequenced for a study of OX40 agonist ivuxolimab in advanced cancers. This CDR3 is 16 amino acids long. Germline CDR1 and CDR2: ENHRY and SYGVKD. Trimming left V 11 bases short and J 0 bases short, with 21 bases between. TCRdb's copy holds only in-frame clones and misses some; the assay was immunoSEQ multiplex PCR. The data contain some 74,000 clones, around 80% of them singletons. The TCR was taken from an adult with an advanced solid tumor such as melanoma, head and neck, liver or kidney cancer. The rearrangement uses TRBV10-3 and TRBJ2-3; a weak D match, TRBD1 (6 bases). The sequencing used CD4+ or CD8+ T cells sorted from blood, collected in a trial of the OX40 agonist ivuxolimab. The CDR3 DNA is TGTGCCGTAGGGGAAGGTCTCACAGGGAGCACAGATACGCAGTATTTT. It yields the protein CAVGEGLTGSTDTQYF.